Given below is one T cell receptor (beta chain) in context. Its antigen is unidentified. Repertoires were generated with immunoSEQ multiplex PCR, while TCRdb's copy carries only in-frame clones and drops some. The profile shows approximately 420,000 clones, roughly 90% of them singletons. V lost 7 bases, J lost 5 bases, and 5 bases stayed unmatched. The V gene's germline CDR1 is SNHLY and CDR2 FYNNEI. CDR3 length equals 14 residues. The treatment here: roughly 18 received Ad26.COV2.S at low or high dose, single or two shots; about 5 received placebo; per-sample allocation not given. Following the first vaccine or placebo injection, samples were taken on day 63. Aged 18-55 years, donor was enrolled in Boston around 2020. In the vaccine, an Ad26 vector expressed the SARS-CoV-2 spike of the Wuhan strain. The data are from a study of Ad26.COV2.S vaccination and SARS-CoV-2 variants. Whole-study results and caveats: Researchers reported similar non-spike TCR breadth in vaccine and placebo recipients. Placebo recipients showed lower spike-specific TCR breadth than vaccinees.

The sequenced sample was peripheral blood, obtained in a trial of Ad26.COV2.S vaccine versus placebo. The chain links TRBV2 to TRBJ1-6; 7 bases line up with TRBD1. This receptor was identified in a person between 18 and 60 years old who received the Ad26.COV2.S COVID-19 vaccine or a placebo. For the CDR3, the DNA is TGTGCCAGCACCCGGGACAGAAATAATTCACCCCTCCACTTT. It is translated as CASTRDRNNSPLHF. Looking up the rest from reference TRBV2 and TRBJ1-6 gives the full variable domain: EPEVTQTPSHQVTQMGQEVILRCVPISNHLYFYWYRQILGQKVEFLVSFYNNEISEKSEIFDDQFSVERPDGSNFTLKIRSTKLEDSAMYFCASTRDRNNSPLHFGNGTRLTVT.